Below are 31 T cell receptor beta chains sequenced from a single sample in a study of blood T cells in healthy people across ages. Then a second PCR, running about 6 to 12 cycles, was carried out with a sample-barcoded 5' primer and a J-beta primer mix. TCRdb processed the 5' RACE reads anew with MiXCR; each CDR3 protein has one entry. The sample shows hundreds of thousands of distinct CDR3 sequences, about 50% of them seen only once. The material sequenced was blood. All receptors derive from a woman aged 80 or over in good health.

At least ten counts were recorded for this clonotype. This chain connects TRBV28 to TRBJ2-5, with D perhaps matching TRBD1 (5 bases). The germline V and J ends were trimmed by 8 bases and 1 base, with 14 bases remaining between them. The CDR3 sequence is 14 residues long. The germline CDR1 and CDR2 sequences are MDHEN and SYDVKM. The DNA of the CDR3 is TGTGCCAGCGCGACAACAGGAGTCCAAGAGACCCAGTACTTC. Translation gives CASATTGVQETQYF.

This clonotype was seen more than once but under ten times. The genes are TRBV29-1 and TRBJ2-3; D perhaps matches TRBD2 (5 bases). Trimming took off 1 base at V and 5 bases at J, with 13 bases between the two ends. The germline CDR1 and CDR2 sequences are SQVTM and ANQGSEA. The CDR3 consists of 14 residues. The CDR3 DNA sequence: TGCAGCGTTGAAGGTTGGCCACTAGGAGATACGCAGTATTTT. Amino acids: CSVEGWPLGDTQYF.

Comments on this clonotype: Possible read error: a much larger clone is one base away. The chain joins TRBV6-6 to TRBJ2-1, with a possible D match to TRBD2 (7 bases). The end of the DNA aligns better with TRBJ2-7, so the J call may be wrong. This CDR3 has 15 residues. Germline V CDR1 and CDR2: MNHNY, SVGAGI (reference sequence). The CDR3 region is CPSTQGGASYNEQYF. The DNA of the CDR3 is TGTCCCAGCACCCAAGGGGGGGCCTCCTACAATGAGCAGTACTTC.

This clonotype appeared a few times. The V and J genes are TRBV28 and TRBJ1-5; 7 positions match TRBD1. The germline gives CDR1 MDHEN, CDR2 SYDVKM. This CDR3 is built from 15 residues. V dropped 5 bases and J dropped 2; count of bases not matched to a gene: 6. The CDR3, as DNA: TGTGCCAGCAGTGTCACAGGGGAAGGCAATCAGCCCCAGCATTTT. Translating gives CASSVTGEGNQPQHF.

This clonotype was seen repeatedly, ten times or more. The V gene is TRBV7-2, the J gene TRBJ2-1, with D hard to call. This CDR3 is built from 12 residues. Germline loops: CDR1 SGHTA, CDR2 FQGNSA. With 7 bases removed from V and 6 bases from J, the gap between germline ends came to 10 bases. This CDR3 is CASTDLLNEQFF. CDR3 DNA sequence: TGTGCCAGCACCGACCTACTCAATGAGCAGTTCTTC.

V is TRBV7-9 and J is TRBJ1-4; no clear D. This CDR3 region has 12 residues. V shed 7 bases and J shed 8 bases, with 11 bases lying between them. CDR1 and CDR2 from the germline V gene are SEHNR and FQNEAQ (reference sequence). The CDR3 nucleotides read TGTGCCAGCATCTTGGGCGAGGAAAAACTGTTTTTT. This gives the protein CASILGEEKLFF.

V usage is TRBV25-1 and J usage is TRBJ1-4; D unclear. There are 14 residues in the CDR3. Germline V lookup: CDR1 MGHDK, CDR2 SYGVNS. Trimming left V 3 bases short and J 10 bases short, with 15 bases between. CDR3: CASSDSNAVGKLFF. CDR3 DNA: TGTGCCAGCAGTGATAGCAATGCCGTGGGAAAACTGTTTTTT.

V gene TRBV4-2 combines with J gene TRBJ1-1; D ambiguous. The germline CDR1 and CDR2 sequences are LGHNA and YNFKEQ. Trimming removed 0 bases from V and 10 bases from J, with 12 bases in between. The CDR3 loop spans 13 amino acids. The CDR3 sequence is CASSQDEVKGAFF. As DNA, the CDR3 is TGTGCCAGCAGCCAAGACGAGGTCAAGGGAGCTTTCTTT.

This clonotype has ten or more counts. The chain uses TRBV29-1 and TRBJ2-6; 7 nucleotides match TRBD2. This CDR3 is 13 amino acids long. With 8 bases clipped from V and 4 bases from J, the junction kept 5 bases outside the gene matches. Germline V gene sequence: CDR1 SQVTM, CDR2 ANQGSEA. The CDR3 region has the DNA TGCAGCTTCCGGGGGGTAGGGGCCAACGTCCTGACTTTC. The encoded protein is CSFRGVGANVLTF.

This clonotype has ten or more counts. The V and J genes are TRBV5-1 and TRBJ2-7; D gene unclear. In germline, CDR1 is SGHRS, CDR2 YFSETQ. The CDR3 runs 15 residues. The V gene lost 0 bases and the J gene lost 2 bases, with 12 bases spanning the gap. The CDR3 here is CASSLAENRAYEQYF. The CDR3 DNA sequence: TGCGCCAGCAGCTTGGCCGAAAACCGAGCCTACGAGCAGTACTTC.

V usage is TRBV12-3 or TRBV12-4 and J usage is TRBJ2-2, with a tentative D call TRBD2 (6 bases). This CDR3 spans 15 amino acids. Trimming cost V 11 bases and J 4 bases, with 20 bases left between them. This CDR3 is CAGRNWEAITGELFF. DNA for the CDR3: TGTGCCGGCCGAAACTGGGAGGCCATCACCGGGGAGCTGTTTTTT.

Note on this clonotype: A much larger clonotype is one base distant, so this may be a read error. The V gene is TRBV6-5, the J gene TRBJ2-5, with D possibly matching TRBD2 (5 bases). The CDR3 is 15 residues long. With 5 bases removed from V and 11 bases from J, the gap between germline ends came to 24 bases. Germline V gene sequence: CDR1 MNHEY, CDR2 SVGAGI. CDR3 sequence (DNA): TGTGCCAGCAGTCCGTCCCGGGGTTGCTACAATGAGCAGTACTTC. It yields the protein CASSPSRGCYNEQYF.

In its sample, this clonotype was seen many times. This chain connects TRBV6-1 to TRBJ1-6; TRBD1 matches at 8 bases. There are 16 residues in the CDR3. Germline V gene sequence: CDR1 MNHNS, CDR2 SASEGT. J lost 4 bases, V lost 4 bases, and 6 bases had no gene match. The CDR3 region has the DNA TGTGCCAGCAGTGCCCGGACAGGGATTTATAATTCACCCCTCCACTTT. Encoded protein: CASSARTGIYNSPLHF.

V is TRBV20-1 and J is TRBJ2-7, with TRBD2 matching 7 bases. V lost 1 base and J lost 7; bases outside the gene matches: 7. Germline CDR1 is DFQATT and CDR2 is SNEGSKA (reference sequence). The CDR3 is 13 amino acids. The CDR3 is CSARGGGHNEQYF. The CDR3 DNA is TGCAGTGCTAGAGGGGGGGGTCACAATGAGCAGTACTTC.

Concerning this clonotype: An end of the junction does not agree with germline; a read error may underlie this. The DNA of the CDR3 is TGTGCCATCAGTGGGGGGGACTATGGTTACACCTTC. Its translation: CAISGGDYGYTF. V usage is TRBV10-3 and J usage is TRBJ1-2, with TRBD1 as a possible D gene (5 bases). The CDR3 is made up of 12 amino acids. Germline loops: CDR1 ENHRY, CDR2 SYGVKD.

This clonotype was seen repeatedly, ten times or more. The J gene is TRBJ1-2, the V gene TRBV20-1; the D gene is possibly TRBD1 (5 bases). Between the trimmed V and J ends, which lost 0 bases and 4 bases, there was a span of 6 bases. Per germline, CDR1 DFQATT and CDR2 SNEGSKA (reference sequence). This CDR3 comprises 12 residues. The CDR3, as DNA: TGCAGTGCTAGAGAAGGGACCTATGGCTACACCTTC. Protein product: CSAREGTYGYTF.

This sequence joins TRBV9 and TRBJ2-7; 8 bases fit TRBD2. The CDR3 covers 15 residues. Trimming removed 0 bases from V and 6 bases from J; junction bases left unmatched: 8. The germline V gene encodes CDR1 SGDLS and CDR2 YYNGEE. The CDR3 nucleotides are TGTGCCAGCAGCGTAGCTGCGGGGGGTTCAGGCGAGCAGTACTTC. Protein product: CASSVAAGGSGEQYF.

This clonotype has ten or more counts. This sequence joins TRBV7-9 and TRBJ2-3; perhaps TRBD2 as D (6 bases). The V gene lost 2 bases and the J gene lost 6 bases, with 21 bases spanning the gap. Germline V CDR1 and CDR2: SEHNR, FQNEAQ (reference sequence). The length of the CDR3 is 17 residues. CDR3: CASSLMVAALGGDTQYF. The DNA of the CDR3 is TGTGCCAGCAGCTTAATGGTCGCGGCGCTGGGGGGTGATACGCAGTATTTT.

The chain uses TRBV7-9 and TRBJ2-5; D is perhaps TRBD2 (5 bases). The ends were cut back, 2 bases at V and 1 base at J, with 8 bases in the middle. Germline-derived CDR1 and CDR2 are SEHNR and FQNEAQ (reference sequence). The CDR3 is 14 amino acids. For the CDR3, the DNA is TGTGCCAGCAGCTTAAGGGAGCTCCAAGAGACCCAGTACTTC. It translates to CASSLRELQETQYF.

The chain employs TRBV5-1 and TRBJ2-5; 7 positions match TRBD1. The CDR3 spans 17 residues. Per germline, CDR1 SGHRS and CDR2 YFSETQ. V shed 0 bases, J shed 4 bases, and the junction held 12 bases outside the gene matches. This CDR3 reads CASSLVAGQVKSETQYF. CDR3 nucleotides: TGCGCCAGCAGCTTGGTGGCCGGACAGGTTAAGTCAGAGACCCAGTACTTC.

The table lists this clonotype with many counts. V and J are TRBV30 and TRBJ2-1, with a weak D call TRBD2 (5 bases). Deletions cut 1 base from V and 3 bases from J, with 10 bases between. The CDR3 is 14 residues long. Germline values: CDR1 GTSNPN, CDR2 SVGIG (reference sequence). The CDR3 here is CAWSGGVSYNEQFF. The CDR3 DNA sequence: TGTGCCTGGAGTGGGGGAGTCAGCTACAATGAGCAGTTCTTC. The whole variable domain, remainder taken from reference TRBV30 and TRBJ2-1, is SQTIHQWPATLVQPVGSPLSLECTVEGTSNPNLYWYRQAAGRGLQLLFYSVGIGQISSEVPQNLSASRPQDRQFILSSKKLLLSDSGFYLCAWSGGVSYNEQFFGPGTRLTVL.

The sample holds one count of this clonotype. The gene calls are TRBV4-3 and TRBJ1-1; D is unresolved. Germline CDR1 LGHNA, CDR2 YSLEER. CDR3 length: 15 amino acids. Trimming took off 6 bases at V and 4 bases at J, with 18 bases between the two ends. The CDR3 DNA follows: TGCGCCAGCAGGGGGAGGGAGGGATTGGGCACTGAAGCTTTCTTT. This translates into CASRGREGLGTEAFF.

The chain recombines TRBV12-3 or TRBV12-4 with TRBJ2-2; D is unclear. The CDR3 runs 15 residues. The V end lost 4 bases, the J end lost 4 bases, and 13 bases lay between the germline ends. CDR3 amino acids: CASSSLSRVTGELFF. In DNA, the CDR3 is TGTGCCAGCAGTTCCCTCTCGAGAGTCACCGGGGAGCTGTTTTTT.

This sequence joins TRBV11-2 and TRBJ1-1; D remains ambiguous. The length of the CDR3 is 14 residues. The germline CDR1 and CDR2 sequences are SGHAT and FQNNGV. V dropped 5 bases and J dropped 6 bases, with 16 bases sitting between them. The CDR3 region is CASSIPIVSSEAFF. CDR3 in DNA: TGTGCCAGCAGCATACCCATAGTCTCGTCTGAAGCTTTCTTT.

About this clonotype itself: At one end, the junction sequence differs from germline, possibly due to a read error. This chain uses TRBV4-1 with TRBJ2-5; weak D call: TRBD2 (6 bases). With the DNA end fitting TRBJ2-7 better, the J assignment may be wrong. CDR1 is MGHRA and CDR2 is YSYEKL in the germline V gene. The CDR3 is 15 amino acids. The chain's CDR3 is CASSQGRERSCEQYF. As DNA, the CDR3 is TGCGCCAGCAGCCAAGGACGGGAGAGGTCCTGCGAGCAGTACTTC.

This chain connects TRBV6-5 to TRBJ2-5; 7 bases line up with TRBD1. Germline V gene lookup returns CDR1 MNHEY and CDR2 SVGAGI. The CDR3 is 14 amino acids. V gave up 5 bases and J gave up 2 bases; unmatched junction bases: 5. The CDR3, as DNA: TGTGCCAGCAGTACACCGGGACAGCAAGAGACCCAGTACTTC. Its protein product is CASSTPGQQETQYF.

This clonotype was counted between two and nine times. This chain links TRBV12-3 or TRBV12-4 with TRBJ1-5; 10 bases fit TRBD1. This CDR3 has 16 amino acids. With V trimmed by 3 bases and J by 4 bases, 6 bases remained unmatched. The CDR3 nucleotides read TGTGCCAGCAGTTTCCGACAGGGGGCTGGGAATCAGCCCCAGCATTTT. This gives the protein CASSFRQGAGNQPQHF.

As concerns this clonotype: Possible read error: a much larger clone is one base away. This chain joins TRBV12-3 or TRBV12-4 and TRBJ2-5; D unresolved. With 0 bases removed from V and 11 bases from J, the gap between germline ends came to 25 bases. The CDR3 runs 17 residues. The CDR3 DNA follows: TGTGCCAGCAGTTTAGCGCTAAGCGATCGCAGTTTAAATGAGCAGTACTTC. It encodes CASSLALSDRSLNEQYF.

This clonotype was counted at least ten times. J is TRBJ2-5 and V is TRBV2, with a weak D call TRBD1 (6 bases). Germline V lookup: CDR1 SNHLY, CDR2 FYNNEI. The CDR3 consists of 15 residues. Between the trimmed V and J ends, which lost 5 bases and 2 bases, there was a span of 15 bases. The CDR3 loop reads CASSPHRAPQETQYF. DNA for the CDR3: TGTGCCAGCAGTCCCCACAGGGCGCCTCAAGAGACCCAGTACTTC.

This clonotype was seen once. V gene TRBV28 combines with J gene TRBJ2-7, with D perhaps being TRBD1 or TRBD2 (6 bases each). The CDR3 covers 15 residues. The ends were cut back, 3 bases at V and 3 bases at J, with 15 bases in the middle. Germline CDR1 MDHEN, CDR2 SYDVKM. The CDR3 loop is CASSFAKGGFYEQYF. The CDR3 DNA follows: TGTGCCAGCAGTTTCGCCAAGGGGGGCTTCTACGAGCAGTACTTC.

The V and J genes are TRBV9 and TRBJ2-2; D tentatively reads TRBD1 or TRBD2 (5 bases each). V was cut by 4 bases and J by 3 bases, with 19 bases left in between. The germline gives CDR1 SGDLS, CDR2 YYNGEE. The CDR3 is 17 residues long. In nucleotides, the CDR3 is TGTGCCAGCAGCCCACTAGTCGGGGCGGCGTACACCGGGGAGCTGTTTTTT. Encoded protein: CASSPLVGAAYTGELFF.